Below, 31 T cell receptor beta chains from the same sample are listed, as sequenced in a study of OX40 agonist ivuxolimab in advanced cancers. TCRdb's table, derived via immunoSEQ multiplex PCR, lists solely in-frame clones and lacks some. The table has some 130,000 clones, roughly nine tenths seen once. This specimen consisted of CD4+ or CD8+ T cells sorted from blood, obtained in a trial of the OX40 agonist ivuxolimab. The receptor set was obtained from an adult with an advanced solid tumor such as melanoma, head and neck, liver or kidney cancer.

A few counts support this clone. The rearrangement links TRBV30 to TRBJ1-5; no reliable D call. This CDR3 region has 14 residues. From germline, CDR1 is GTSNPN and CDR2 SVGIG (reference sequence). The V end lost 0 bases, the J end lost 0 bases, and 6 bases lay between the germline ends. The CDR3 protein is CAWSVGLSNQPQHF. CDR3 coding DNA: TGTGCCTGGAGTGTCGGCCTTAGCAATCAGCCCCAGCATTTT.

This clone was observed a handful of times. The chain uses TRBV5-5 and TRBJ1-1; a weak D match, TRBD1 (6 bases). The CDR3 is 15 residues long. V shed 1 base and J shed 6 bases, with 16 bases lying between them. CDR1 is SGHKS, CDR2 YYEKEE, per germline (reference sequence). The CDR3 sequence is CASSLTLDRHPEAFF. In DNA, the CDR3 is TGTGCCAGCAGCTTGACTCTGGACAGACACCCTGAAGCTTTCTTT.

The genes are TRBV4-3 and TRBJ2-7, with a weak D call TRBD2 (6 bases). V was trimmed by 0 bases and J by 5 bases, leaving 14 bases between them. From germline, CDR1 is LGHNA and CDR2 YSLEER. The CDR3 is made up of 15 amino acids. The CDR3 DNA reads as TGCGCCAGCAGCCAAGATTGGCGCAGGGAGGACGAGCAGTACTTC. This codes for CASSQDWRREDEQYF.

This chain joins TRBV28 and TRBJ1-5; D remains unclear. The germline V and J ends were trimmed by 1 base and 1 base, with 8 bases remaining between them. There are 15 residues in the CDR3. The germline CDR1 and CDR2 sequences are MDHEN and SYDVKM. The CDR3 is CASSLLPYSNQPQHF. The CDR3 DNA follows: TGTGCCAGCAGTTTATTACCCTACAGCAATCAGCCCCAGCATTTT.

The chain joins TRBV18 to TRBJ2-1; maybe TRBD1 (6 bases). The germline V gene encodes CDR1 KGHSH and CDR2 LQKENI. The CDR3 consists of 12 residues. V lost 5 bases and J lost 9, with 11 bases in between. The CDR3 DNA is TGTGCCAGCTCATTACAGGGCCGTGAGCAGTTCTTC. This sequence encodes CASSLQGREQFF. The whole variable domain, filled in from reference TRBV18 and TRBJ2-1, reads NAGVMQNPRHLVRRRGQEARLRCSPMKGHSHVYWYRQLPEEGLKFMVYLQKENIIDESGMPKERFSAEFPKEGPSILRIQQVVRGDSAAYFCASSLQGREQFFGPGTRLTVL.

The chain joins TRBV29-1 to TRBJ1-2, with D perhaps matching TRBD1 (6 bases). Germline-derived CDR1 and CDR2 are SQVTM and ANQGSEA. The CDR3 covers 12 residues. V gave up 7 bases and J gave up 5 bases, with 14 bases separating them. CDR3 nucleotide sequence: TGCAGCGGCGGGGGAGGGGGGTATGGCTACACCTTC. This sequence encodes CSGGGGGYGYTF.

This chain joins TRBV6-6 and TRBJ2-7; 10 nucleotides agree with TRBD2. V dropped 4 bases and J dropped 3; count of bases not matched to a gene: 6. This CDR3 is 15 amino acids long. The germline V gene encodes CDR1 MNHNY and CDR2 SVGAGI (reference sequence). The chain's CDR3 is CASSSRTSGLYEQYF. Here the CDR3 DNA reads TGTGCCAGCAGTTCCCGGACTAGCGGCCTCTACGAGCAGTACTTC.

This chain uses TRBV7-2 with TRBJ1-2, with 12 positions matching TRBD1. Germline V gene data show CDR1 as SGHTA and CDR2 as FQGNSA. Trimming removed 5 bases from V and 7 bases from J; junction bases left unmatched: 5. This CDR3 region has 14 residues. The CDR3 sequence is CASSGGTGGLGYTF. Here the CDR3 DNA reads TGTGCCAGCAGCGGAGGGACAGGGGGCCTTGGCTACACCTTC.

The chain couples TRBV19 to TRBJ2-1; D perhaps matches TRBD1 (5 bases). The CDR3 length is 16 residues. The germline CDR1 and CDR2 sequences are LNHDA and SQIVND (reference sequence). Trimming left V 5 bases short and J 4 bases short, with 18 bases between. The CDR3 region has the DNA TGTGCCAGTAGTGGTTTCAGGGCCTTGTCATACAATGAGCAGTTCTTC. Translating it yields CASSGFRALSYNEQFF.

The rearrangement joins TRBV28 to TRBJ2-2, with 8 bases that match TRBD1. CDR3 length: 17 residues. CDR1 MDHEN and CDR2 SYDVKM come from the germline V gene. The ends lost 6 bases at V and 0 bases at J; junction bases unmatched: 9. CDR3 in amino acids: CASSPDRGSANTGELFF. The CDR3 coding sequence is TGTGCCAGCAGCCCTGACAGGGGCTCCGCGAACACCGGGGAGCTGTTTTTT.

This sequence joins TRBV10-3 and TRBJ1-3; D not certain. V dropped 4 bases and J dropped 0 bases, with 4 bases sitting between them. Germline V CDR1 and CDR2: ENHRY, SYGVKD. The CDR3 length is 13 residues. CDR3 nucleotides: TGTGCCATCAGTGTTAGCTCTGGAAACACCATATATTTT. This gives the protein CAISVSSGNTIYF.

This chain joins TRBV19 and TRBJ1-5; D unresolved. Germline assignment: CDR1 LNHDA and CDR2 SQIVND (reference sequence). V dropped 7 bases and J dropped 0 bases, with 19 bases sitting between them. This CDR3 comprises 17 residues. The CDR3 nucleotides are TGTGCCAGTACCGATCCGGAGGAGAAACATAGCAATCAGCCCCAGCATTTT. Protein product: CASTDPEEKHSNQPQHF.

V is TRBV7-2 and J is TRBJ2-7; 7 nucleotides match TRBD2. This CDR3 contains 16 residues. The germline CDR1 and CDR2 sequences are SGHTA and FQGNSA. V lost 0 bases and J lost 2; bases outside the gene matches: 7. CDR3 DNA sequence: TGTGCCAGCAGCTTAGCGTCAAGCGGGGCACCCTACGAGCAGTACTTC. This translates into CASSLASSGAPYEQYF.

The chain links TRBV11-3 to TRBJ1-3; D unclear. V was clipped by 3 bases and J by 8 bases, with 11 bases between them. CDR3 size: 13 residues. From germline, CDR1 is SGHNT and CDR2 YENEEA. The CDR3 sequence is CASSFFSADTIYF. CDR3 DNA: TGTGCCAGCAGCTTTTTTTCGGCGGACACCATATATTTT.

This rearrangement joins TRBV5-1 to TRBJ2-3; a weak D match, TRBD2 (5 bases). Germline assignment: CDR1 SGHRS and CDR2 YFSETQ. Trimming took 4 bases from V and 0 from J, leaving 15 bases between them. The CDR3 spans 16 residues. The chain's CDR3 is CASSQVFGDSTDTQYF. The CDR3 nucleotides are TGCGCCAGCAGCCAAGTTTTCGGGGATAGCACAGATACGCAGTATTTT. The full variable domain, completed using reference TRBV5-1 and TRBJ2-3, is KAGVTQTPRYLIKTRGQQVTLSCSPISGHRSVSWYQQTPGQGLQFLFEYFSETQRNKGNFPGRFSGRQFSNSRSEMNVSTLELGDSALYLCASSQVFGDSTDTQYFGPGTRLTVL.

The chain is built from TRBV4-2 and TRBJ1-3; perhaps TRBD1 as D (5 bases). Trimming removed 4 bases at V and 0 bases at J, with 16 bases between. Germline loops: CDR1 LGHNA, CDR2 YNFKEQ. This CDR3 is built from 17 residues. The CDR3 region is CASSRNPGRISGNTIYF. CDR3 nucleotides: TGTGCCAGCAGCCGAAATCCGGGACGGATCTCTGGAAACACCATATATTTT.

V and J are TRBV28 and TRBJ2-5; tentatively, D is TRBD1 or TRBD2 (5 bases each). CDR1 MDHEN and CDR2 SYDVKM come from the germline V gene. V was trimmed by 3 bases and J by 5 bases, leaving 19 bases between them. The CDR3 runs 16 residues. The CDR3 protein is CASSFSSVGQRETQYF. The CDR3 coding sequence is TGTGCCAGCAGTTTTTCATCTGTGGGGCAGCGGGAGACCCAGTACTTC.

This clone was seen a few times. CDR3 coding DNA: TGCGCCAGCAGCCCACAGACAGGGGGCACCGGGGAGCTGTTTTTT. This codes for CASSPQTGGTGELFF. The chain combines TRBV5-1 with TRBJ2-2; TRBD1 matches at 9 bases. The CDR3 runs to 15 residues. Germline CDR1 SGHRS, CDR2 YFSETQ. V dropped 4 bases and J dropped 4; count of bases not matched to a gene: 5. Full variable domain (missing parts from reference TRBV5-1 and TRBJ2-2): KAGVTQTPRYLIKTRGQQVTLSCSPISGHRSVSWYQQTPGQGLQFLFEYFSETQRNKGNFPGRFSGRQFSNSRSEMNVSTLELGDSALYLCASSPQTGGTGELFFGEGSRLTVL.

V usage is TRBV6-5 and J usage is TRBJ2-5, with TRBD2 matching over 9 bases. TRBJ2-7 explains the end of the DNA better; the J call may be wrong. Germline V gene data show CDR1 as MNHEY and CDR2 as SVGAGI. This CDR3 comprises 14 residues. CDR3 sequence (DNA): TGTGCCAGCACGTGGGGACTAGCCGGGGCCGAGCAGTACTTC. Translated, it gives CASTWGLAGAEQYF.

The CDR3 here is CAITESGVGTEAFF. DNA of the CDR3: TGTGCCATCACCGAGTCGGGGGTGGGGACTGAAGCTTTCTTT. This chain connects TRBV10-3 to TRBJ1-1, with D possibly matching TRBD1 (5 bases). The CDR3 has 14 amino acids. Germline CDR1 and CDR2: ENHRY and SYGVKD. V lost 7 bases, J lost 5 bases, and 17 bases lay in between.

This rearrangement joins TRBV18 to TRBJ1-4; D is unresolved. The germline V gene encodes CDR1 KGHSH and CDR2 LQKENI. Deletions cut 0 bases from V and 7 bases from J, with 15 bases between. The CDR3 extends over 16 amino acids. The CDR3 DNA reads as TGTGCCAGCTCACCACCGGGGTCGCCTGGCCGTGAAAAACTGTTTTTT. It encodes CASSPPGSPGREKLFF.

This rearrangement joins TRBV4-1 to TRBJ1-1, with TRBD1 matching over 7 bases. The germline V gene encodes CDR1 MGHRA and CDR2 YSYEKL. J lost 1 base, V lost 4 bases, and 15 bases had no gene match. This CDR3 has 18 residues. This CDR3 is CASSLLTGIVERNTEAFF. The CDR3 DNA sequence: TGCGCCAGCAGCCTATTGACAGGGATTGTGGAACGGAACACTGAAGCTTTCTTT.

V usage is TRBV6-6 and J usage is TRBJ2-2; 7 nucleotides line up with TRBD1. This CDR3 comprises 14 residues. Per germline, CDR1 MNHNY and CDR2 SVGAGI (reference sequence). Trimming at V came to 10 bases and at J to 1 base, leaving 6 bases not matched to a gene. CDR3 bases: TGTGCCACCAGCGACAGGGTGAACACCGGGGAGCTGTTTTTT. The encoded protein is CATSDRVNTGELFF.

The chain is built from TRBV6-6 and TRBJ2-1; 8 bases align to TRBD2. Germline V CDR1 and CDR2: MNHNY, SVGAGI (reference sequence). The CDR3 loop spans 14 amino acids. V was pared by 7 bases and J by 4 bases, with 6 bases of the junction left unmatched. CDR3 residues: CASKERETYNEQFF. CDR3 in DNA: TGTGCCAGCAAGGAGCGGGAGACATACAATGAGCAGTTCTTC.

The V call is TRBV28, the J call TRBJ1-1; the D is unclear. The CDR3 totals 11 residues. From germline, CDR1 is MDHEN and CDR2 SYDVKM. The ends were cut back, 1 base at V and 10 bases at J, with 7 bases in the middle. CDR3 coding DNA: TGTGCCAGCAGTTTATTCACCGGAGCTTTCTTT. Translated: CASSLFTGAFF.

The CDR3 sequence: CASSQGGAGDHSYEQYF. The CDR3 coding sequence is TGTGCCAGCAGCCAAGGCGGAGCGGGAGACCACTCCTACGAGCAGTACTTC. The V call is TRBV7-9, the J call TRBJ2-7; 8 bases fit TRBD2. The CDR3 is made up of 17 amino acids. CDR1 SEHNR and CDR2 FQNEAQ come from the germline V gene (reference sequence). V was clipped by 5 bases and J by 0 bases; unmatched bases: 12.

The chain has TRBV10-3 and TRBJ1-1; 8 bases match TRBD1. Germline V CDR1 and CDR2: ENHRY, SYGVKD. This CDR3 is built from 13 residues. V lost 10 bases, J lost 3 bases, and 7 bases stayed unmatched. The CDR3 reads CATKTGDDTEAFF. For the CDR3, the DNA is TGTGCCACAAAGACAGGGGATGACACTGAAGCTTTCTTT.

This clone was seen only a few times. The chain couples TRBV29-1 to TRBJ1-5; 9 bases fit TRBD1. Germline CDR1 reads SQVTM; CDR2 reads ANQGSEA. V lost 5 bases and J lost 6; bases outside the gene matches: 5. The CDR3 loop spans 13 amino acids. The CDR3 DNA reads TGCAGCGTTCTGGGACAGGGCGGTCAGCCCCAGCATTTT. Translating it yields CSVLGQGGQPQHF.

The genes are TRBV5-1 and TRBJ2-7; 8 nucleotides line up with TRBD1. The germline V gene has CDR1 SGHRS and CDR2 YFSETQ. The CDR3 length is 15 residues. Trimming cost V 4 bases and J 3 bases; bases outside gene matches: 9. The CDR3 coding sequence is TGCGCCAGCAGCCCGGGGACAGGAAACGTCTACGAGCAGTACTTC. Residues: CASSPGTGNVYEQYF.

The V call is TRBV19, the J call TRBJ1-6; TRBD1 matches 7 bases. After removal of 6 bases from V and 7 bases from J, the junction contained 6 bases not matched to a gene. CDR1 LNHDA and CDR2 SQIVND come from the germline V gene (reference sequence). CDR3 length: 14 residues. This CDR3 is CASSPRTGNSPLHF. For the CDR3, the DNA is TGTGCCAGTAGCCCAAGGACAGGAAATTCACCCCTCCACTTT. Filled out from reference TRBV19 and TRBJ1-6, the complete variable domain reads DGGITQSPKYLFRKEGQNVTLSCEQNLNHDAMYWYRQDPGQGLRLIYYSQIVNDFQKGDIAEGYSVSREKKESFPLTVTSAQKNPTAFYLCASSPRTGNSPLHFGNGTRLTVT.

This chain joins TRBV6-1 and TRBJ2-7, with 7 bases matching TRBD1. Germline V lookup: CDR1 MNHNS, CDR2 SASEGT. V shed 4 bases, J shed 0 bases, and the junction held 6 bases outside the gene matches. The length of the CDR3 is 15 residues. CDR3 DNA sequence: TGTGCCAGCAGTGCACAGGGGTACAGCTCCTACGAGCAGTACTTC. Its protein product is CASSAQGYSSYEQYF.